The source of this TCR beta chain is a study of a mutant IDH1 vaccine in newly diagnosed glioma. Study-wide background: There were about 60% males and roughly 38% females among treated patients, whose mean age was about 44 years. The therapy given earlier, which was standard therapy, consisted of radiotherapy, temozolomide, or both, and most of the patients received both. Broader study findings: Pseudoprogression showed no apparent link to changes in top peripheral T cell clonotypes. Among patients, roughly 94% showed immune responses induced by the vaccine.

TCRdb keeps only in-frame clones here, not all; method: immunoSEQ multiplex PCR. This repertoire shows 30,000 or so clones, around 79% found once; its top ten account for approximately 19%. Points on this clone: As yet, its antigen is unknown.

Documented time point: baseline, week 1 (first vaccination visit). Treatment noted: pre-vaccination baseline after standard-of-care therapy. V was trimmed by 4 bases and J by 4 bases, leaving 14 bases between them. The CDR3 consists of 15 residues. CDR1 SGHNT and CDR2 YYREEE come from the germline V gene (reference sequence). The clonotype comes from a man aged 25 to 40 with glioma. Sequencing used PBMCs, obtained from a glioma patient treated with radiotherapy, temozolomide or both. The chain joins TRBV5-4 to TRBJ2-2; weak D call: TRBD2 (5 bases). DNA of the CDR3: TGTGCCAGCAGCGTTGGACTCATCGGCACCGGGGAGCTGTTTTTT. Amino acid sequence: CASSVGLIGTGELFF.